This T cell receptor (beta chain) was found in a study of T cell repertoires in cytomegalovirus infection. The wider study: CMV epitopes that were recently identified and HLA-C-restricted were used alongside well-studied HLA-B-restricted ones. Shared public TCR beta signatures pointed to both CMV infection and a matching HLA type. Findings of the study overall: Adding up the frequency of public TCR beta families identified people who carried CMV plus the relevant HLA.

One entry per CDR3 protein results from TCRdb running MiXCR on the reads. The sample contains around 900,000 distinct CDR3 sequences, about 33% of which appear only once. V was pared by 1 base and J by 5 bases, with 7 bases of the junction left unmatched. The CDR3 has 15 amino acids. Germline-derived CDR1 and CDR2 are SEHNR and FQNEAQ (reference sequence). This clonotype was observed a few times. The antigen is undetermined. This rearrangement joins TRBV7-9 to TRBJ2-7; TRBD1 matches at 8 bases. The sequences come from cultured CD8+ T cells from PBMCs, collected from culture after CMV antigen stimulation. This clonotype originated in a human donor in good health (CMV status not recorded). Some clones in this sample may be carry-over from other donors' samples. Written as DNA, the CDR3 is TGTGCCAGCAGCTTAGTGGTGACAGGGGTCCACGAGCAGTACTTC. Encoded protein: CASSLVVTGVHEQYF.